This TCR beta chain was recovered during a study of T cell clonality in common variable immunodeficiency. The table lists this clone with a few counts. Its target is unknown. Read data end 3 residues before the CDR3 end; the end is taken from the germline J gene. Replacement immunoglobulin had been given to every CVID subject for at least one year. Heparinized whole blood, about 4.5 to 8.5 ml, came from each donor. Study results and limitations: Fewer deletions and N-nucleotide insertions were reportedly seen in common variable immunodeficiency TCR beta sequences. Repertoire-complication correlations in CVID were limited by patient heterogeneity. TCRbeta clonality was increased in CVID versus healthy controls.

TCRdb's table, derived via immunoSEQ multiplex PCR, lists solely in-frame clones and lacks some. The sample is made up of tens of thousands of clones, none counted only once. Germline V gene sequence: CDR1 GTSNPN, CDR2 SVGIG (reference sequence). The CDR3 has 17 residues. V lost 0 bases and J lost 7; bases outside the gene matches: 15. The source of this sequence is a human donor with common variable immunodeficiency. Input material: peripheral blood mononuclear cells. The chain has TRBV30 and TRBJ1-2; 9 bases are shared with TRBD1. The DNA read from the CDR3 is TGTGCCTGGAGTGTAGGGACAGGGATTGCCCTAGAAGGTGGC. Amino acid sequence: CAWSVGTGIALEGG. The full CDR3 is CAWSVGTGIALEGGYTF.